This TCR beta chain was identified in a study of graft-versus-host responses after intestinal transplantation. Overall study context: Recipients were all induced with anti-thymocyte globulin, then given tacrolimus and steroids for around three years. Study-level results: With peak circulating GvH clone levels came an association with early post-transplant HvG declines. GvH clonotypes were identified within recipient marrow, with a subset emerging first in ileum or blood.

Using immunoSEQ multiplex PCR, the repertoire was profiled, and TCRdb retains in-frame clones only, with some absent. Among roughly 10,000 clones listed, around 27% were seen once. There were 200,000 CFSE-labeled responder cells plated together with 200,000 irradiated, violet-dye-labeled stimulator cells. This clone is labeled as medium-sized. The sequences come from alloreactive CD4+ T cells from a mixed lymphocyte reaction culture, collected before intestinal transplant. Subset indicated: CFSE-low proliferating T cells sorted from approximately 6-day pre-transplant mixed lymphocyte reaction (GvH or HvG direction). The receptor was isolated from a human patient who received an intestinal transplant.

The DNA of the CDR3 is TGTGCCAGCAGCTTCGGAAACAATGAGCAGTTCTTC. Its translation: CASSFGNNEQFF. The rearrangement joins TRBV5-4 to TRBJ2-1; D unclear. V was cut by 2 bases and J by 5 bases, with 5 bases left in between. CDR1 SGHNT and CDR2 YYREEE come from the germline V gene (reference sequence). This CDR3 is 12 amino acids long.